This T cell receptor beta chain was captured by sequencing in a study of identical twins. This clonotype was picked up many times. TCRdb fed the 5' RACE reads into MiXCR, producing one record per CDR3 protein. The sample lists 600,000 to 850,000 distinct CDR3 sequences, roughly 20% occurring once. The sample also formed part of further work on T cells expressing NK-cell markers.

The source is a young woman in good health. Sequencing input: PBMCs.

The CDR3 sequence: CASSLTGDEQFF. CDR3 sequence (DNA): TGTGCCAGCAGCCTGACAGGGGACGAGCAGTTCTTC. This chain joins TRBV7-8 and TRBJ2-1; TRBD1 matches at 8 bases. The CDR3 runs 12 residues. The V and J ends lost 5 bases and 10 bases, in that order; junction bases with no gene match: 4. The germline CDR1 and CDR2 sequences are SGHVS and FQNEAQ. Filled out from reference TRBV7-8 and TRBJ2-1, the complete variable domain reads GAGVSQSPRYKVAKRGQDVALRCDPISGHVSLFWYQQALGQGPEFLTYFQNEAQLDKSGLPSDRFFAERPEGSVSTLKIQRTQQEDSAVYLCASSLTGDEQFFGPGTRLTVL.